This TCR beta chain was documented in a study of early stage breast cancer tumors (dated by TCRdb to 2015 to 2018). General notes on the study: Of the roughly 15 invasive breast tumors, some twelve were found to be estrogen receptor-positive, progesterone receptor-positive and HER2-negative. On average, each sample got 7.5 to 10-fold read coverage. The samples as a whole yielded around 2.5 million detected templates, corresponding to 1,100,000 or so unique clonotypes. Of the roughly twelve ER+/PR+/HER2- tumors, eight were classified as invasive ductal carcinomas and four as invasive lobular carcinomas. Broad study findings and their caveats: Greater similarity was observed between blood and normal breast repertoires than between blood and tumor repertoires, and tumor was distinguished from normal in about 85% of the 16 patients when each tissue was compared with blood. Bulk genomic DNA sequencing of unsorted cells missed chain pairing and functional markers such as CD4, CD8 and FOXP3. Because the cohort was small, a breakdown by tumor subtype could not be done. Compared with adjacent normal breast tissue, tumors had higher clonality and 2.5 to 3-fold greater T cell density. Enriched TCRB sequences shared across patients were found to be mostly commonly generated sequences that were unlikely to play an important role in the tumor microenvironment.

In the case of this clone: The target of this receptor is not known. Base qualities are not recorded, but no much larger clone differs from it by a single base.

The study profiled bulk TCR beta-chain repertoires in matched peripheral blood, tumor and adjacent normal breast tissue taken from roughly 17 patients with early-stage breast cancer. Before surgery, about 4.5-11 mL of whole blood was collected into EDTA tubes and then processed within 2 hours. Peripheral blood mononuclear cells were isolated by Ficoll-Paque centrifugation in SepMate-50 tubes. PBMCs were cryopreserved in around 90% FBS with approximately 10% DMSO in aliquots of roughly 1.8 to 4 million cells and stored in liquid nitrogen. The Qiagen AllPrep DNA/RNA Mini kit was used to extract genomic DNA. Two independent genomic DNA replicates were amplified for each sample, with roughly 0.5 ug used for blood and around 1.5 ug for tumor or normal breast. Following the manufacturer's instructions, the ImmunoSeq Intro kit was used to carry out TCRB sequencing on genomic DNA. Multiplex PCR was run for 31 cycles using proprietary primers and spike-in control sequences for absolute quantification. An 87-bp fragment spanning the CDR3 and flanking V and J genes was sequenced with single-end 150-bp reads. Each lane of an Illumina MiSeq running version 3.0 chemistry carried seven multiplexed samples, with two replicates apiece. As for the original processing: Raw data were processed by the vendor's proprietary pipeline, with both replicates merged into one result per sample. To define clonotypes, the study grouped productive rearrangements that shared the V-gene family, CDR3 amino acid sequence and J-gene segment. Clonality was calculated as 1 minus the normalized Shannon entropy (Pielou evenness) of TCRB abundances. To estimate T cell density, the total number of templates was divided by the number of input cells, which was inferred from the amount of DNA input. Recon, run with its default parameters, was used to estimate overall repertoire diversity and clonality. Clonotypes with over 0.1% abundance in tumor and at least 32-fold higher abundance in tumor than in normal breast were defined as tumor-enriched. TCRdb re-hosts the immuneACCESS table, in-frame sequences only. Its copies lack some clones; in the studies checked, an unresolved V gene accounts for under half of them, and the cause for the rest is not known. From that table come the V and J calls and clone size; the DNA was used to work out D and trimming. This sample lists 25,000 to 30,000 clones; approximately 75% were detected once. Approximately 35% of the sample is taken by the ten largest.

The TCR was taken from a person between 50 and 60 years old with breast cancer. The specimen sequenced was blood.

The CDR3 sequence is CASSSRGLGTEAFF. The nucleotides are TGTGCCAGCAGTTCTAGGGGGCTTGGCACTGAAGCTTTCTTT. The chain was built from TRBV5-8 and TRBJ1-1; 7 central nucleotides agree with TRBD1. Its CDR3 holds 14 amino acids, cysteine through phenylalanine. The sequence is cut down to CDR3 DNA, 42 bases in frame from base 1. V trim: 5 bases; J trim: 4 bases; unmatched bases: 8. The germline V gene provides CDR1 SGHTS and CDR2 YDEGEE.